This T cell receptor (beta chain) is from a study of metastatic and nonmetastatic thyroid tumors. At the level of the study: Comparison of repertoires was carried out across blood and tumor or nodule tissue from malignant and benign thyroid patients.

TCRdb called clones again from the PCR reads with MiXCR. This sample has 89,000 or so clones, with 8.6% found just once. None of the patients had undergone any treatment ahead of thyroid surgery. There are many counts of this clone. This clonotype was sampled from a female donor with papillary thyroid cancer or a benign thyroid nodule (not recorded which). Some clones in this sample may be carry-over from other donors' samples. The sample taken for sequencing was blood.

CDR3 coding DNA: TGTGCCAGCAGCGGCCAGTCCTCTGGGGCCAACGTCCTGACTTTC. Its protein product is CASSGQSSGANVLTF. The J gene is TRBJ2-6, the V gene TRBV9; D is ambiguous. Trimming shortened V by 3 bases and J by 0 bases, and 7 bases separated the two germline ends. The CDR3 is 15 amino acids. From germline, CDR1 is SGDLS and CDR2 YYNGEE.